Below, 13 T cell receptor beta chains from the same sample are listed, as sequenced in a study of cytomegalovirus exposure and HLA in healthy donors. The study ran its PCR with 60 Vbeta and 13 Jbeta primers. The data were produced by immunoSEQ multiplex PCR, yet TCRdb's version contains in-frame clones alone and is incomplete. The repertoire consists of roughly 150,000 clones, with around three quarters occurring once and the leading ten covering 4.5% to 5%. The sequencing input was PBMCs. These receptors were collected from a man aged 25-45 years in good health.

The rearrangement uses TRBV27 and TRBJ2-2; D ambiguous. The CDR3 runs 13 residues. The germline gives CDR1 MNHEY, CDR2 SMNVEV (reference sequence). V lost 4 bases to trimming and J lost 5 bases, with 8 bases between them. The CDR3 coding sequence is TGTGCCAGCAGTTCCGAGTGGACCGGGGAGCTGTTTTTT. The encoded protein is CASSSEWTGELFF.

This chain uses TRBV30 with TRBJ1-1; 7 bases line up with TRBD1. The CDR3 consists of 14 residues. CDR1 GTSNPN and CDR2 SVGIG come from the germline V gene (reference sequence). The CDR3 is CASRQGSLDTEAFF. CDR3 nucleotides: TGTGCTTCTCGACAGGGATCCTTGGACACTGAAGCTTTCTTT.

As regards this clone: A read error may account for a junction end that differs from germline. The chain recombines TRBV7-9 with TRBJ1-3; D unclear. This CDR3 is 15 amino acids long. Per germline, CDR1 SEHNR and CDR2 FQNEAQ (reference sequence). The CDR3 here is CSSSFHGDSGNTIYF. The CDR3 DNA reads TGTTCCAGCAGCTTCCACGGGGACTCTGGAAACACCATATATTTT.

V and J are TRBV7-8 and TRBJ1-5; D gene unclear. The CDR3 loop spans 15 amino acids. Trimming removed 5 bases from V and 0 bases from J, with 11 bases in between. The germline V gene encodes CDR1 SGHVS and CDR2 FQNEAQ. The CDR3: CASSEDRGSNQPQHF. Written as DNA, the CDR3 is TGTGCCAGCAGCGAGGATCGGGGTAGCAATCAGCCCCAGCATTTT. Supplemented by reference TRBV7-8 and TRBJ1-5, the full variable domain reads GAGVSQSPRYKVAKRGQDVALRCDPISGHVSLFWYQQALGQGPEFLTYFQNEAQLDKSGLPSDRFFAERPEGSVSTLKIQRTQQEDSAVYLCASSEDRGSNQPQHFGDGTRLSIL.

CDR3 in amino acids: CASSRTSGIDNEQFF. CDR3 coding DNA: TGTGCCAGCAGTAGGACTAGCGGTATTGACAATGAGCAGTTCTTC. This rearrangement joins TRBV6-5 to TRBJ2-1; TRBD2 aligns across 10 bases. Germline CDR1 is MNHEY and CDR2 is SVGAGI. The J segment lost 5 bases and the V segment lost 5 bases, leaving 6 bases of the junction unmatched. This CDR3 is built from 15 residues.

This sequence joins TRBV10-1 and TRBJ2-1; a weak D match, TRBD2 (6 bases). V gave up 6 bases and J gave up 8 bases, with 17 bases separating them. The CDR3 sequence is 14 residues long. CDR1 and CDR2 (germline): WNHNN, SYGVQD (reference sequence). CDR3 region: CASSLATAWDEQFF. The CDR3 region has the DNA TGCGCCAGCAGCCTAGCGACGGCCTGGGATGAGCAGTTCTTC.

CDR3 nucleotide sequence: TGTGCCAGCAGTTACACCCCGGGACAGGGGCCCCTCCACTTT. It specifies CASSYTPGQGPLHF. The gene calls are TRBV6-5 and TRBJ1-6, with TRBD1 matching 10 bases. CDR1 and CDR2 from the germline V gene are MNHEY and SVGAGI. The junction had 5 bases not matched to a gene; V was cut back by 2 bases and J by 13 bases. The CDR3 covers 14 residues.

The genes are TRBV11-2 and TRBJ2-7, with D perhaps TRBD2 (6 bases). The CDR3 totals 14 residues. Germline CDR1 reads SGHAT; CDR2 reads FQNNGV. The V and J ends lost 1 base and 6 bases respectively, with 13 bases between them. CDR3 DNA sequence: TGTGCCAGCAGCTTAGTTGACGGAGGGGTCGAGCAGTACTTC. As protein: CASSLVDGGVEQYF.

This rearrangement joins TRBV5-1 to TRBJ1-2, with 7 bases fitting TRBD1. The germline gives CDR1 SGHRS, CDR2 YFSETQ. J gave up 2 bases and V 0 bases, and 4 bases lay outside the gene matches. The CDR3 runs to 15 residues. The CDR3 DNA is TGCGCCAGCAGCTTGGGGGGGACAGACAACTATGGCTACACCTTC. This codes for CASSLGGTDNYGYTF.

The chain combines TRBV7-9 with TRBJ2-3, with D possibly being TRBD2 (7 bases). Germline V lookup: CDR1 SEHNR, CDR2 FQNEAQ (reference sequence). The CDR3 sequence is 14 residues long. V gave up 6 bases and J gave up 11 bases, with 21 bases separating them. CDR3 residues: CASRWAGAEWVQYF. CDR3 nucleotide sequence: TGTGCCAGCAGATGGGCGGGGGCGGAGTGGGTGCAGTATTTT.

CDR3 DNA: TGTGCCAGCAGCGTAGCTGGACTAGGTAACTACGAGCAGTACTTC. Translating gives CASSVAGLGNYEQYF. The J gene is TRBJ2-7, the V gene TRBV9, with TRBD2 matching 7 bases. V lost 0 bases, J lost 3 bases, and 6 bases stayed unmatched. Germline V lookup: CDR1 SGDLS, CDR2 YYNGEE. CDR3 length: 15 amino acids. Using reference TRBV9 and TRBJ2-7 for the parts outside the CDR3, the full variable domain is DSGVTQTPKHLITATGQRVTLRCSPRSGDLSVYWYQQSLDQGLQFLIQYYNGEERAKGNILERFSAQQFPDLHSELNLSSLELGDSALYFCASSVAGLGNYEQYFGPGTRLTVT.

This clone was counted only a few times. The V and J genes are TRBV7-2 and TRBJ1-5, with 7 bases lining up with TRBD1. CDR1 is SGHTA and CDR2 is FQGNSA in the germline V gene. The V gene end was trimmed by 5 bases and the J gene end by 6 bases; junction bases not matched to a gene: 7. The CDR3 runs 14 residues. As DNA, the CDR3 is TGTGCCAGCAGCGCGCCAGGGGACAGTCAGCCCCAGCATTTT. Translating gives CASSAPGDSQPQHF. Using reference TRBV7-2 and TRBJ1-5 for the parts outside the CDR3, the full variable domain is GAGVSQSPSNKVTEKGKDVELRCDPISGHTALYWYRQSLGQGLEFLIYFQGNSAPDKSGLPSDRFSAERTGGSVSTLTIQRTQQEDSAVYLCASSAPGDSQPQHFGDGTRLSIL.

The chain has TRBV5-6 and TRBJ1-4; D remains unclear. Trimming took 5 bases from V and 6 from J, leaving 14 bases between them. The germline CDR1 and CDR2 sequences are SGHDT and YYEEEE. This CDR3 has 14 amino acids. The CDR3 region has the DNA TGTGCCAGCAGAAAGTACCAGAATTATGAAAAACTGTTTTTT. It translates to CASRKYQNYEKLFF.